The 28 T cell receptor beta chains below come from one sample, sequenced in a study of OX40 agonist ivuxolimab in advanced cancers. Profiling relied on immunoSEQ multiplex PCR, and the TCRdb table lists in-frame clones only, not all of them. The sample holds fewer than 80,000 clones, around 84% seen once. Sequences were derived from CD4+ or CD8+ T cells sorted from blood, sampled in a trial of the OX40 agonist ivuxolimab. The origin of the receptors is an adult with an advanced solid tumor such as melanoma, head and neck, liver or kidney cancer.

V and J are TRBV5-1 and TRBJ2-7; 14 bases line up with TRBD2. The CDR3 loop spans 15 amino acids. The junction had 5 bases not matched to a gene; V was cut back by 3 bases and J by 6 bases. Per germline, CDR1 SGHRS and CDR2 YFSETQ. The CDR3, as DNA: TGCGCCAGCAGCTACCGACTAGCGGGGGGGGTCGAGCAGTACTTC. As protein: CASSYRLAGGVEQYF.

The chain joins TRBV14 to TRBJ1-2, with 7 positions matching TRBD1. This CDR3 has 15 residues. With 4 bases clipped from V and 4 bases from J, the junction kept 9 bases outside the gene matches. Germline V gene data show CDR1 as SGHDN and CDR2 as FVKESK. CDR3 protein: CASSPEVGGFYGYTF. The DNA of the CDR3 is TGTGCCAGCAGCCCAGAAGTAGGGGGCTTCTATGGCTACACCTTC.

The V call is TRBV18, the J call TRBJ2-1; possibly TRBD1 for D (5 bases). Germline-derived CDR1 and CDR2 are KGHSH and LQKENI. The CDR3 consists of 15 residues. V lost 1 base and J 2 bases, leaving 9 bases between the germline ends. The chain's CDR3 is CASSPLQEAYNEQFF. In nucleotides, the CDR3 is TGTGCCAGCTCACCACTACAGGAAGCCTACAATGAGCAGTTCTTC.

This sequence joins TRBV6-1 and TRBJ1-1; maybe TRBD1 (5 bases). The CDR3 has 11 amino acids. V was trimmed by 8 bases and J by 7 bases, leaving 11 bases between them. CDR1 is MNHNS, CDR2 SASEGT, per germline. DNA of the CDR3: TGTGCCAGCCTCGGGGGTTTTGAAGCTTTCTTT. This sequence encodes CASLGGFEAFF.

The CDR3 loop reads CASRQVSGANVLTF. The CDR3 DNA sequence: TGTGCCAGTAGACAGGTTTCAGGGGCCAACGTCCTGACTTTC. This rearrangement joins TRBV28 to TRBJ2-6; TRBD1 is a possible D gene (6 bases). The CDR3 extends over 14 amino acids. The V and J ends lost 9 bases and 4 bases respectively, with 13 bases between them. Germline CDR1 MDHEN, CDR2 SYDVKM.

This sequence joins TRBV25-1 and TRBJ1-5, with 11 bases matching TRBD1. The J segment lost 6 bases and the V segment lost 5 bases, leaving 3 bases of the junction unmatched. The V gene's germline CDR1 is MGHDK and CDR2 SYGVNS. This CDR3 spans 14 amino acids. CDR3 sequence: CASSRTGGGQPQHF. The CDR3 region has the DNA TGTGCCAGCAGTAGGACAGGGGGCGGTCAGCCCCAGCATTTT.

The chain combines TRBV4-1 with TRBJ2-7; D is unclear. V was pared by 2 bases and J by 4 bases, with 15 bases between. CDR1 MGHRA and CDR2 YSYEKL come from the germline V gene. The CDR3 covers 15 residues. The CDR3 nucleotides read TGCGCCAGCAGCCAATTAGGCAACGGAAAATACGAGCAGTACTTC. Protein product: CASSQLGNGKYEQYF.

This clone was observed a handful of times. The V call is TRBV5-1, the J call TRBJ2-2; no firm D call. The CDR3 runs to 13 residues. V dropped 4 bases and J dropped 4 bases, with 8 bases sitting between them. From germline, CDR1 is SGHRS and CDR2 YFSETQ. The CDR3 is CASSPQGTGELFF. For the CDR3, the DNA is TGCGCCAGCAGCCCCCAAGGCACCGGGGAGCTGTTTTTT.

The chain has TRBV7-8 and TRBJ1-5; TRBD1 matches 9 bases. Germline CDR1 is SGHVS and CDR2 is FQNEAQ. The CDR3 has 15 residues. V lost 6 bases and J lost 0; bases outside the gene matches: 3. Here the CDR3 reads CASRPGQGSNQPQHF. The CDR3 coding sequence is TGTGCCAGCAGACCGGGACAGGGTAGCAATCAGCCCCAGCATTTT.

CDR3 residues: CASSLVIGRNTEAFF. DNA of the CDR3: TGTGCCAGCAGCTTAGTCATCGGCAGGAACACTGAAGCTTTCTTT. J is TRBJ1-1 and V is TRBV11-2; D is undetermined. This CDR3 is built from 15 residues. The ends were cut back, 1 base at V and 1 base at J, with 10 bases in the middle. Germline CDR1 is SGHAT and CDR2 is FQNNGV. Full variable domain (missing parts from reference TRBV11-2 and TRBJ1-1): EAGVAQSPRYKIIEKRQSVAFWCNPISGHATLYWYQQILGQGPKLLIQFQNNGVVDDSQLPKDRFSAERLKGVDSTLKIQPAKLEDSAVYLCASSLVIGRNTEAFFGQGTRLTVV.

The V gene is TRBV4-2, the J gene TRBJ2-2; D is unclear. The CDR3 runs 14 residues. Trimming cost V 0 bases and J 5 bases, with 7 bases left between them. The germline V gene has CDR1 LGHNA and CDR2 YNFKEQ. The CDR3 is CASSQEMATGELFF. Here the CDR3 DNA reads TGTGCCAGCAGCCAAGAGATGGCGACCGGGGAGCTGTTTTTT.

The V call is TRBV15, the J call TRBJ1-1, with D hard to call. The CDR3 spans 13 residues. V was clipped by 0 bases and J by 7 bases, with 9 bases between them. The germline V gene encodes CDR1 LNHNV and CDR2 YYDKDF (reference sequence). The chain's CDR3 is CATSRDKDGEAFF. In nucleotides, the CDR3 is TGTGCCACCAGCAGAGATAAGGACGGTGAAGCTTTCTTT. The whole variable domain, remainder taken from reference TRBV15 and TRBJ1-1, is DAMVIQNPRYQVTQFGKPVTLSCSQTLNHNVMYWYQQKSSQAPKLLFHYYDKDFNNEADTPDNFQSRRPNTSFCFLDIRSPGLGDTAMYLCATSRDKDGEAFFGQGTRLTVV.

This clone is a singleton in its sample. The rearrangement links TRBV28 to TRBJ1-2; the match to TRBD1 covers 8 bases. Germline-derived CDR1 and CDR2 are MDHEN and SYDVKM. V shed 5 bases and J 8 bases; nucleotides not matched to a gene: 7. The CDR3 loop spans 13 amino acids. The DNA for the CDR3 is TGTGCCAGCAGTCGCGGACAGGGTGAAGGCTACACCTTC. Translation: CASSRGQGEGYTF.

V gene TRBV18 combines with J gene TRBJ2-2; weak D call: TRBD1 (5 bases). This CDR3 contains 16 residues. V was clipped by 2 bases and J by 0 bases, with 10 bases between them. Germline V gene data show CDR1 as KGHSH and CDR2 as LQKENI. The CDR3 DNA is TGTGCCAGCTCACCAATGCAGGGTTCGAACACCGGGGAGCTGTTTTTT. Amino acid sequence: CASSPMQGSNTGELFF.

This clone was detected once. The chain links TRBV10-3 to TRBJ2-2, with D possibly being TRBD1 (8 bases). The CDR3 length is 14 residues. CDR1 is ENHRY, CDR2 SYGVKD, per germline. Deletions cut 11 bases from V and 5 bases from J, with 18 bases between. DNA of the CDR3: TGTGCCGCCTCGGACAGGGAGGGGACCGGGGAGCTGTTTTTT. It is translated as CAASDREGTGELFF.

The table lists this clone with a count of one. The chain carries TRBV23-1 and TRBJ1-2; no clear D. TRBV23-1 is an open reading frame whose function is uncertain. V lost 0 bases and J 0 bases, leaving 11 bases between the germline ends. This CDR3 is 16 amino acids long. The CDR3 sequence is CASSQSETGANYGYTF. In DNA form, the CDR3 reads TGCGCCAGCAGTCAATCGGAAACGGGAGCTAACTATGGCTACACCTTC.

This clone was seen a handful of times. The chain uses TRBV29-1 and TRBJ2-1; D is possibly TRBD2 (6 bases). The CDR3 covers 16 residues. Germline loops: CDR1 SQVTM, CDR2 ANQGSEA. The V end lost 8 bases, the J end lost 7 bases, and 27 bases lay between the germline ends. CDR3 residues: CSRSELAGLTGNEQFF. CDR3 bases: TGCAGCCGATCCGAGTTGGCGGGGCTGACGGGAAATGAGCAGTTCTTC.

V and J are TRBV28 and TRBJ1-6; perhaps TRBD1 as D (6 bases). The CDR3 spans 15 residues. Germline V gene lookup returns CDR1 MDHEN and CDR2 SYDVKM. V lost 6 bases, J lost 9 bases, and 18 bases lay in between. DNA of the CDR3: TGTGCCAGCAGCCGAATCGGAGGGGGGACTTCACCCCTCCACTTT. Protein sequence: CASSRIGGGTSPLHF.

The rearrangement uses TRBV7-2 and TRBJ2-3; tentative D call: TRBD1 (5 bases). This CDR3 is 14 amino acids long. Trimming took 0 bases from V and 4 from J, leaving 8 bases between them. The germline V gene has CDR1 SGHTA and CDR2 FQGNSA. DNA for the CDR3: TGTGCCAGCAGCTTAGCATTGGGGCCAGATACGCAGTATTTT. Its protein is CASSLALGPDTQYF.

This clone was detected once. The chain carries TRBV5-4 and TRBJ2-1; 9 positions match TRBD1. Germline V gene lookup returns CDR1 SGHNT and CDR2 YYREEE (reference sequence). The trim removed 4 bases at V and 6 bases at J, leaving 8 bases unmatched. CDR3 size: 15 residues. This CDR3 reads CASSQGQGGFNEQFF. CDR3 DNA sequence: TGTGCCAGCAGCCAGGGACAGGGTGGTTTCAATGAGCAGTTCTTC.

This clone showed up just once. The chain has TRBV7-9 and TRBJ2-7, with D possibly TRBD1 on 5 matching bases. Germline lookup yields CDR1 SEHNR and CDR2 FQNEAQ (reference sequence). CDR3 length: 12 amino acids. Trimming cost V 1 base and J 6 bases, with 7 bases left between them. CDR3: CASSLGGREQYF. In nucleotides, the CDR3 is TGTGCCAGCAGCTTAGGGGGCCGCGAGCAGTACTTC.

The V gene is TRBV6-1, the J gene TRBJ1-6; D might be TRBD1 (5 bases). The CDR3 totals 15 residues. Trimming took 3 bases from V and 7 from J, leaving 13 bases between them. The germline CDR1 and CDR2 sequences are MNHNS and SASEGT. The CDR3 sequence is CASSEGHRGNSPLHF. CDR3 DNA sequence: TGTGCCAGCAGTGAGGGCCATCGGGGGAATTCACCCCTCCACTTT.

This clone was counted a single time. The V gene is TRBV5-1, the J gene TRBJ2-6; 8 bases line up with TRBD1. CDR3 length: 15 residues. CDR1 is SGHRS and CDR2 is YFSETQ in the germline V gene. With V trimmed by 3 bases and J by 2 bases, 1 base remained unmatched. The CDR3 region is CASSSGGTGANVLTF. The CDR3 DNA sequence: TGCGCCAGCAGCTCAGGGGGCACTGGGGCCAACGTCCTGACTTTC.

In DNA form, the CDR3 reads TGCGCCAGCAGCCAAGGAGGGCTCTACGAGCAGTACTTC. Translated, it gives CASSQGGLYEQYF. The chain has TRBV4-1 and TRBJ2-7; TRBD2 is a possible D gene (5 bases). V was pared by 1 base and J by 3 bases, with 7 bases between. This CDR3 comprises 13 residues. CDR1 and CDR2 (germline): MGHRA, YSYEKL.

V gene TRBV28 combines with J gene TRBJ1-1; TRBD1 matches 8 bases. Germline V gene data show CDR1 as MDHEN and CDR2 as SYDVKM. V was pared by 5 bases and J by 4 bases, with 6 bases of the junction left unmatched. The CDR3 totals 14 residues. CDR3 protein: CASSRQTGGTEAFF. CDR3 bases: TGTGCCAGCAGTCGGCAAACAGGGGGCACTGAAGCTTTCTTT.

The gene calls are TRBV30 and TRBJ2-5; either TRBD1 or TRBD2 may supply D (6 bases each). Per germline, CDR1 GTSNPN and CDR2 SVGIG (reference sequence). CDR3 size: 14 residues. V was trimmed by 4 bases and J by 5 bases, leaving 17 bases between them. The CDR3 DNA reads TGTGCCTGGATTCTGTACGGGGGCGGGGAGACCCAGTACTTC. Translation: CAWILYGGGETQYF. The whole variable domain, remainder taken from reference TRBV30 and TRBJ2-5, is SQTIHQWPATLVQPVGSPLSLECTVEGTSNPNLYWYRQAAGRGLQLLFYSVGIGQISSEVPQNLSASRPQDRQFILSSKKLLLSDSGFYLCAWILYGGGETQYFGPGTRLLVL.

This clone was counted only a few times. V and J are TRBV10-2 and TRBJ1-5; TRBD1 matches 7 bases. Trimming removed 3 bases from V and 7 bases from J; junction bases left unmatched: 12. The CDR3 sequence is 16 residues long. Germline loops: CDR1 WSHSY, CDR2 SAAADI. The CDR3 DNA reads as TGCGCCAGCAGTGACGCCCAGACAGGGCGAAAGCAGCCCCAGCATTTT. Translated, it gives CASSDAQTGRKQPQHF.

The CDR3 DNA sequence: TGTGCCAGCGCCGACAACACGGGACGGCCCTACGAGCAGTACTTC. It is translated as CASADNTGRPYEQYF. V gene TRBV25-1 combines with J gene TRBJ2-7; perhaps D is TRBD1 or TRBD2 (5 bases each). This CDR3 has 15 residues. Trimming removed 8 bases at V and 2 bases at J, with 19 bases between. Germline CDR1 MGHDK, CDR2 SYGVNS.